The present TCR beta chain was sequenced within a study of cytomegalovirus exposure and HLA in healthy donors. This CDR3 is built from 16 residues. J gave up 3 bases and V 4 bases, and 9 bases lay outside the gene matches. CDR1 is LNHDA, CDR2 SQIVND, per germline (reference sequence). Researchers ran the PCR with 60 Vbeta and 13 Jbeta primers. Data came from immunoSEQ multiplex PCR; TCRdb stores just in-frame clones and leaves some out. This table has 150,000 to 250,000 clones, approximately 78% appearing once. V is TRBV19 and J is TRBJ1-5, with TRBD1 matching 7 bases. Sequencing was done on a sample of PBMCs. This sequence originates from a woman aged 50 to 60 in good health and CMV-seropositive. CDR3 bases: TGTGCCAGTAGTAAACCGCAGGGGGTTGACAATCAGCCCCAGCATTTT. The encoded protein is CASSKPQGVDNQPQHF.